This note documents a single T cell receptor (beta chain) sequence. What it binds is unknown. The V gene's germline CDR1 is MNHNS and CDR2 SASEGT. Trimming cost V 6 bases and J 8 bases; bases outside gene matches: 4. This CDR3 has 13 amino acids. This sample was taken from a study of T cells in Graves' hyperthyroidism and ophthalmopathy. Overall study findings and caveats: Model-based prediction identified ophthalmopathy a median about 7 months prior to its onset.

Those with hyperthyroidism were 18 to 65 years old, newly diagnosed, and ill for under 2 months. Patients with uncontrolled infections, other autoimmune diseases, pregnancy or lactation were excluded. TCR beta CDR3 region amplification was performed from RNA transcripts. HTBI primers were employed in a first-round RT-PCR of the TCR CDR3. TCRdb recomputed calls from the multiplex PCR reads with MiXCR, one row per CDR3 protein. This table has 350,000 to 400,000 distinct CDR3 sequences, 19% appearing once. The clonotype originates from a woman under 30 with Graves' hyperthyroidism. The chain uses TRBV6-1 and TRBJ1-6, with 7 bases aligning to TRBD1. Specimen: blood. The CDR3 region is CASRRDSDSPLHF. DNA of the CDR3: TGTGCCAGCAGACGGGACAGCGATTCACCCCTCCACTTT.